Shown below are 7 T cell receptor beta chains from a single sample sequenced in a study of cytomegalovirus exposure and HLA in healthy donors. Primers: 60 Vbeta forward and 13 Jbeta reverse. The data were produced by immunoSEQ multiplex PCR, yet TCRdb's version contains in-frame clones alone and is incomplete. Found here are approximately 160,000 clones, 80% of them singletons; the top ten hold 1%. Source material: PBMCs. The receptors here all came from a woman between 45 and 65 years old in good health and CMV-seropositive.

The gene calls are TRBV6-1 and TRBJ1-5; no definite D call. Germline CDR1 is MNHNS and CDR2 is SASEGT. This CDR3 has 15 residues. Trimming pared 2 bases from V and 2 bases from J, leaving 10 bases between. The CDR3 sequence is CASSESRNGNQPQHF. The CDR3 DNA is TGTGCCAGCAGTGAATCGAGGAATGGCAATCAGCCCCAGCATTTT.

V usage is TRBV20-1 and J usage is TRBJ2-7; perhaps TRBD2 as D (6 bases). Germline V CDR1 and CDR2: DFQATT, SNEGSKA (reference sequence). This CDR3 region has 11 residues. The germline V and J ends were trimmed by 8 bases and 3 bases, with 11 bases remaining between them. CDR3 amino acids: CSSASVYEQYF. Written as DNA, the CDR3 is TGCAGTTCAGCTAGCGTCTACGAGCAGTACTTC.

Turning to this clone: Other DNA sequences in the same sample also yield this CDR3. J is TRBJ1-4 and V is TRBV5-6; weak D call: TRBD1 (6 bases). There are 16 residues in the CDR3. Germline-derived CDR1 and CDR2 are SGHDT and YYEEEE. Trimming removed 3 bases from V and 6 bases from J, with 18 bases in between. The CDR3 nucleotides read TGTGCCAGCAGCTGGATGGGTAGGGGGTTTGATGAAAAACTGTTTTTT. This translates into CASSWMGRGFDEKLFF.

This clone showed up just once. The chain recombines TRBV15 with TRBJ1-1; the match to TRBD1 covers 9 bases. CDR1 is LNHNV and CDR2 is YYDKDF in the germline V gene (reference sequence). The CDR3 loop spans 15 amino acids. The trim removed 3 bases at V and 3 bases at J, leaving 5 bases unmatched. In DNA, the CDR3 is TGTGCCACCAGCAGGAGACAGGGGGGGGACACTGAAGCTTTCTTT. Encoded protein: CATSRRQGGDTEAFF.

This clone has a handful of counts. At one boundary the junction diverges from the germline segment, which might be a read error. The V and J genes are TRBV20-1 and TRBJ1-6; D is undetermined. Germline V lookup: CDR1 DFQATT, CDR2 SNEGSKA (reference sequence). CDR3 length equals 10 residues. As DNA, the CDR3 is TGCAGTGCTGCTAACCGCACTTTTTACTTT. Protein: CSAANRTFYF.

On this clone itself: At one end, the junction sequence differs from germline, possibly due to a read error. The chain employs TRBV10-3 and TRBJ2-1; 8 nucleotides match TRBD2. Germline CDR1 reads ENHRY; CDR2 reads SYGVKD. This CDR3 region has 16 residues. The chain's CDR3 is CAISSIREGSHNEQFF. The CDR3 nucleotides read TGTGCCATCAGTTCGATACGGGAGGGCTCCCACAATGAGCAGTTCTTC.

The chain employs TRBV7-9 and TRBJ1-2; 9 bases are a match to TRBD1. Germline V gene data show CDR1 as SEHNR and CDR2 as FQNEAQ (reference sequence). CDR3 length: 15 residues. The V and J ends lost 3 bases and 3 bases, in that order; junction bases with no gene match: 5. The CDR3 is CASSFSQGAYYGYTF. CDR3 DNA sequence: TGTGCCAGCAGCTTTTCACAGGGGGCTTACTATGGCTACACCTTC.